This T cell receptor beta chain is drawn from a study of T cells after yellow fever vaccination. The study, taken as a whole, reports: The CD4 and CD8 compartments had a small share of their clonotypes in common. The presence of abundant clonotypes contaminating from the bulk population was possible in FACS-sorted repertoires. Weaker overall, the secondary response nonetheless peaked faster (day 5 versus 15).

They built TCR cDNA with 5'RACE template switching, a step that put in a universal primer site and UMIs. TCRdb ran MiXCR on the 5' RACE reads and lists one entry per CDR3 protein. The sample contains some 320,000 distinct CDR3 sequences, roughly 3.9% of which appear only once. This clonotype was seen ten or more times. Its matching antigen is unknown. V shed 1 base, J shed 8 bases, and the junction held 8 bases outside the gene matches. Germline V CDR1 and CDR2: SGHDT, YYEEEE. The CDR3 spans 16 residues. V gene TRBV5-6 combines with J gene TRBJ1-6; 8 bases fit TRBD1. The origin of this receptor is a man between 18 and 29 years old who received the YFV17D yellow fever vaccine. The source material was PBMCs, sampled 5 days after the yellow fever booster vaccination. The CDR3: CASSLFFRDRHSPLHF. The CDR3 DNA sequence: TGTGCCAGCAGCTTGTTCTTCCGGGACAGGCATTCACCCCTCCACTTT.